A selection of T cell receptor beta chains follows, all from one sample in a study of CD8+ T cells in alopecia areata. Here immunoSEQ multiplex PCR was the method, and the copy in TCRdb shows in-frame clones only, minus some. This sample has fewer than 250,000 clones, with roughly three fifths found just once. Sequences were derived from CD4+ T cells sorted from blood, sampled at week 4, from a patient treated with tofacitinib. These receptors all stem from a human donor with alopecia areata. Both conserved end residues are part of each CDR3. Each record gives: CDR3 length, V gene, J gene, CDR3 protein.

CDR3 length: 17; V gene: TRBV15; J gene: TRBJ2-1; CDR3 protein: CATSRDIPQGPNNEQFF
CDR3 length: 14; V gene: TRBV19; J gene: TRBJ2-7; CDR3 protein: CASSLGQGRYEQYF
CDR3 length: 16; V gene: TRBV19; J gene: TRBJ2-5; CDR3 protein: CASSIPTGQYQETQYF
CDR3 length: 12; V gene: TRBV30; J gene: TRBJ2-5; CDR3 protein: CAWGQPQETQYF
CDR3 length: 14; V gene: TRBV30; J gene: TRBJ1-1; CDR3 protein: CAWSVPGRNTEAFF
CDR3 length: 13; V gene: TRBV6-5; J gene: TRBJ2-1; CDR3 protein: CASTRRGHNEQFF
CDR3 length: 15; V gene: TRBV19; J gene: TRBJ2-4; CDR3 protein: CASSIQTLAKNIQYF
CDR3 length: 15; V gene: TRBV7-6; J gene: TRBJ2-1; CDR3 protein: CASSLWGGSYNEQFF
CDR3 length: 10; V gene: TRBV29-1; J gene: TRBJ2-5; CDR3 protein: CSVGLETQYF
CDR3 length: 13; V gene: TRBV29-1; J gene: TRBJ1-5; CDR3 protein: CSVVTGPNQPQHF
CDR3 length: 12; V gene: TRBV2; J gene: TRBJ2-2; CDR3 protein: CASRTGMGELFF
CDR3 length: 15; V gene: TRBV5-1; J gene: TRBJ2-1; CDR3 protein: CASSLDPGGYNEQFF
CDR3 length: 14; V gene: TRBV4-1; J gene: TRBJ2-2; CDR3 protein: CASSQEGNTGELFF
CDR3 length: 15; V gene: TRBV27; J gene: TRBJ2-7; CDR3 protein: CASSFSGQETYEQYF
CDR3 length: 14; V gene: TRBV2; J gene: TRBJ2-7; CDR3 protein: CASSVGQGVHEQYF
CDR3 length: 13; V gene: TRBV4-3; J gene: TRBJ1-5; CDR3 protein: CASSQGGDQPQHF
CDR3 length: 12; V gene: TRBV6-6; J gene: TRBJ1-2; CDR3 protein: CASRDDARGYTF
CDR3 length: 15; V gene: TRBV4-3; J gene: TRBJ2-7; CDR3 protein: CASSQGTGGTYEQYF
CDR3 length: 15; V gene: TRBV5-4; J gene: TRBJ2-5; CDR3 protein: CASSLAGGVSETQYF
CDR3 length: 13; V gene: TRBV5-5; J gene: TRBJ2-5; CDR3 protein: CASSFRIQETQYF
CDR3 length: 13; V gene: TRBV7-2; J gene: TRBJ1-1; CDR3 protein: CASSPRGNTEAFF
CDR3 length: 16; V gene: TRBV9; J gene: TRBJ2-7; CDR3 protein: CASSVDPGTGVYEQYF
CDR3 length: 15; V gene: TRBV15; J gene: TRBJ2-5; CDR3 protein: CATSRYTGYQETQYF
CDR3 length: 13; V gene: TRBV30; J gene: TRBJ1-2; CDR3 protein: CAWGTGPAVGYTF
CDR3 length: 14; V gene: TRBV7-9; J gene: TRBJ2-3; CDR3 protein: CASSFGGSTDTQYF
CDR3 length: 17; V gene: TRBV29-1; J gene: TRBJ2-1; CDR3 protein: CSVEDRWNSGPTNEQFF
CDR3 length: 14; V gene: TRBV30; J gene: TRBJ2-1; CDR3 protein: CASLGGLFTNEQFF
CDR3 length: 15; V gene: TRBV30; J gene: TRBJ1-5; CDR3 protein: CAWSRGRGGNQPQHF
CDR3 length: 15; V gene: TRBV5-6; J gene: TRBJ2-1; CDR3 protein: CASSGWQGYGNEQFF
CDR3 length: 12; V gene: TRBV29-1; J gene: TRBJ2-7; CDR3 protein: CSVVGDINEQYF
CDR3 length: 13; V gene: TRBV30; J gene: TRBJ1-5; CDR3 protein: CAWSPAGNQPQHF
CDR3 length: 11; V gene: TRBV10-1; J gene: TRBJ2-3; CDR3 protein: CASSATDTQYF
CDR3 length: 11; V gene: TRBV29-1; J gene: TRBJ2-7; CDR3 protein: CSVRDRDKQYF
CDR3 length: 10; V gene: TRBV29-1; J gene: TRBJ2-5; CDR3 protein: CSVAEETQYF
CDR3 length: 15; V gene: TRBV7-8; J gene: TRBJ1-1; CDR3 protein: CASSSSMGANTEAFF
CDR3 length: 11; V gene: TRBV2; J gene: TRBJ2-7; CDR3 protein: CASRGTGGKYF
CDR3 length: 14; V gene: TRBV6-5; J gene: TRBJ2-3; CDR3 protein: CASAQRGGTDTQYF
CDR3 length: 11; V gene: TRBV29-1; J gene: TRBJ1-1; CDR3 protein: CSVSGETEAFF
CDR3 length: 17; V gene: TRBV30; J gene: TRBJ1-4; CDR3 protein: CAWSVFGGGRPNEKLFF
CDR3 length: 13; V gene: TRBV7-9; J gene: TRBJ2-5; CDR3 protein: CASGTGLQETQYF
CDR3 length: 11; V gene: TRBV7-2; J gene: TRBJ2-1; CDR3 protein: CASSLDSEQFF
CDR3 length: 14; V gene: TRBV4-1; J gene: TRBJ2-5; CDR3 protein: CASSQLDQQETQYF
CDR3 length: 13; V gene: TRBV29-1; J gene: TRBJ1-2; CDR3 protein: CSVDIGSGHGYTF
CDR3 length: 15; V gene: TRBV15; J gene: TRBJ2-7; CDR3 protein: CATTLGLAGPYEQYF
CDR3 length: 15; V gene: TRBV29-1; J gene: TRBJ2-6; CDR3 protein: CSVEGRGSGANVLTF
CDR3 length: 14; V gene: TRBV15; J gene: TRBJ2-7; CDR3 protein: CATSRTGSSYEQYF
CDR3 length: 15; V gene: TRBV6-5; J gene: TRBJ1-5; CDR3 protein: CATRWRDGPNQPQHF
CDR3 length: 15; V gene: TRBV27; J gene: TRBJ2-3; CDR3 protein: CASLWGTGGNDTQYF
CDR3 length: 9; V gene: TRBV29-1; J gene: TRBJ2-1; CDR3 protein: CSVGFEQFF
CDR3 length: 16; V gene: TRBV5-1; J gene: TRBJ2-5; CDR3 protein: CASSPGGTASGETQYF
CDR3 length: 13; V gene: TRBV15; J gene: TRBJ2-1; CDR3 protein: CATSRALDNEQFF
CDR3 length: 15; V gene: TRBV30; J gene: TRBJ2-1; CDR3 protein: CAWGGLAGSYNEQFF
CDR3 length: 16; V gene: TRBV5-1; J gene: TRBJ2-3; CDR3 protein: CASSLGGISSGITQYF
CDR3 length: 14; V gene: TRBV7-2; J gene: TRBJ1-1; CDR3 protein: CASSLGRLNTEAFF